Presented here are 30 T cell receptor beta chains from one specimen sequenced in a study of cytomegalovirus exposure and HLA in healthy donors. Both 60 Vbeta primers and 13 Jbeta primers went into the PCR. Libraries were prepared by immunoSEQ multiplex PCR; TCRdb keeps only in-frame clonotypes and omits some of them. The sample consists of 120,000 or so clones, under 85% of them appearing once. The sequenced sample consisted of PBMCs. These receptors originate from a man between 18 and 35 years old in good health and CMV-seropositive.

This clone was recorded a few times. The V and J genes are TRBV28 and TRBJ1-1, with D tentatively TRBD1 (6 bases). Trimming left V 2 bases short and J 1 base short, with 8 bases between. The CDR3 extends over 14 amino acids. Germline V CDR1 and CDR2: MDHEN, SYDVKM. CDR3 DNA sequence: TGTGCCAGCAGTTTAAGGGGGACGAACACTGAAGCTTTCTTT. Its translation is CASSLRGTNTEAFF.

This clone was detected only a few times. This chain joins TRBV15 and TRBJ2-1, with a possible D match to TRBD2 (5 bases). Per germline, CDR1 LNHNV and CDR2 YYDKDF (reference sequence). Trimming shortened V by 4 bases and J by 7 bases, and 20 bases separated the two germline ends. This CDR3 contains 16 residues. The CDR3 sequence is CATSKHGRSNPNEQFF. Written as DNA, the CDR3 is TGTGCCACCAGCAAGCATGGGAGAAGCAATCCTAATGAGCAGTTCTTC.

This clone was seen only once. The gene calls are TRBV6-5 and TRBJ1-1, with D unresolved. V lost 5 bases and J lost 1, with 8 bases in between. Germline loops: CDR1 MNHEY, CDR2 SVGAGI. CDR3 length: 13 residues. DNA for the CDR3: TGTGCCAGCAGTCCGACACCGAACACTGAAGCTTTCTTT. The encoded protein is CASSPTPNTEAFF.

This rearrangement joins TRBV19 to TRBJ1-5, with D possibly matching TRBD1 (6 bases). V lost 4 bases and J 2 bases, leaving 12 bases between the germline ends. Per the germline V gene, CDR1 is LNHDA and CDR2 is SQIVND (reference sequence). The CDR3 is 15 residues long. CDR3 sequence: CASSTQGLGNQPQHF. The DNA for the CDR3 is TGTGCCAGTAGTACGCAGGGGTTAGGCAATCAGCCCCAGCATTTT.

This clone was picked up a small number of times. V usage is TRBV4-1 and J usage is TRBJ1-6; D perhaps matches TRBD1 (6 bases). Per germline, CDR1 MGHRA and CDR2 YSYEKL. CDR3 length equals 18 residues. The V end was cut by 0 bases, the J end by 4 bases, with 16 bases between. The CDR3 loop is CASSQDPHETGYNSPLHF. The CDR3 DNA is TGCGCCAGCAGCCAAGATCCCCACGAAACAGGGTATAATTCACCCCTCCACTTT.

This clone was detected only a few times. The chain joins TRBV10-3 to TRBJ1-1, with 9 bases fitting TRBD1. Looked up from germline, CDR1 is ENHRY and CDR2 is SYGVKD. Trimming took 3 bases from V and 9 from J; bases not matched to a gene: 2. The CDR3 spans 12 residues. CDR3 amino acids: CAISDGTGQAFF. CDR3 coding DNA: TGTGCCATCAGTGATGGGACAGGGCAAGCTTTCTTT.

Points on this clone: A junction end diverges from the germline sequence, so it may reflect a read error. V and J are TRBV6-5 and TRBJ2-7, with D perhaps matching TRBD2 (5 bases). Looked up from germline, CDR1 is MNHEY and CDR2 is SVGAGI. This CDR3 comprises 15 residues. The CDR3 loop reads CASSYSAGEPYAQYF. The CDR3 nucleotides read TGTGCCAGCAGTTACTCGGCGGGTGAGCCCTACGCGCAGTACTTC.

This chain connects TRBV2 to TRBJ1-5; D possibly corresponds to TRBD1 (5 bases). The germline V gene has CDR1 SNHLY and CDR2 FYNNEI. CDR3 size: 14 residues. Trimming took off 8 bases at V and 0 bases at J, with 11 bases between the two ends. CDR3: CASSRDYSNQPQHF. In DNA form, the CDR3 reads TGTGCCAGCTCCAGGGATTATAGCAATCAGCCCCAGCATTTT.

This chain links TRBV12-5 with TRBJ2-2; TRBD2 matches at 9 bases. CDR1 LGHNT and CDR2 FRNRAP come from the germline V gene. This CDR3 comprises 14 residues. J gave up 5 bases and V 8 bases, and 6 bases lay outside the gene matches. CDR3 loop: CASSSSGITGELFF. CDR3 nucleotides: TGTGCTAGTTCGTCTAGCGGGATTACCGGGGAGCTGTTTTTT. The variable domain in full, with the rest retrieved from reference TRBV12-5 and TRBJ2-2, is DARVTQTPRHKVTEMGQEVTMRCQPILGHNTVFWYRQTMMQGLELLAYFRNRAPLDDSGMPKDRFSAEMPDATLATLKIQPSEPRDSAVYFCASSSSGITGELFFGEGSRLTVL.

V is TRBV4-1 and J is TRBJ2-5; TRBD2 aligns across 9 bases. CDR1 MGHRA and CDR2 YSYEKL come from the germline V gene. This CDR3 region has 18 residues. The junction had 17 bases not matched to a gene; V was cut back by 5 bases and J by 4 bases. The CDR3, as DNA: TGCGCCAGCAGCTTTCGAACTAGCGGGTCCCCCCTATTAGAGACCCAGTACTTC. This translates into CASSFRTSGSPLLETQYF.

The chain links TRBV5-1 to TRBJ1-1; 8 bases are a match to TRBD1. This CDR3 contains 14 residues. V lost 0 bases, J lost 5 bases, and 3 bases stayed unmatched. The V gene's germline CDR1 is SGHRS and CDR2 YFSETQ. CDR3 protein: CASSLDTGGTEAFF. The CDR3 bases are TGCGCCAGCAGCTTGGACACAGGGGGAACTGAAGCTTTCTTT.

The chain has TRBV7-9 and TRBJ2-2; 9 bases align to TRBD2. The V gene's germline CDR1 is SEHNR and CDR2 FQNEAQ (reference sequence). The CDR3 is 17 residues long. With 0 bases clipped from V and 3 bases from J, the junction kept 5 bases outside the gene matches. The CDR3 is CASSLAFSGGDTGELFF. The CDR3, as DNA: TGTGCCAGCAGCTTAGCTTTTAGCGGGGGTGACACCGGGGAGCTGTTTTTT.

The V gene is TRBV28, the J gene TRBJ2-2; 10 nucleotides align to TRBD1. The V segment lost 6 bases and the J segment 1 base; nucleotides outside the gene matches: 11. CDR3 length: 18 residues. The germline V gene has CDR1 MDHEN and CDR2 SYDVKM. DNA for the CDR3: TGTGCCAGCAGCCCCGGGACAGGGGCCCAGAAGAACACCGGGGAGCTGTTTTTT. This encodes CASSPGTGAQKNTGELFF.

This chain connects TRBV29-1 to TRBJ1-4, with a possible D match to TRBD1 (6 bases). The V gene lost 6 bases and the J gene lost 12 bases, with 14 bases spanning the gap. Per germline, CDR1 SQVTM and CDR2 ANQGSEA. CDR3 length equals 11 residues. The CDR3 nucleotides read TGCAGCGTCAAACAGGGAAAGGAACTGTTTTTT. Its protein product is CSVKQGKELFF.

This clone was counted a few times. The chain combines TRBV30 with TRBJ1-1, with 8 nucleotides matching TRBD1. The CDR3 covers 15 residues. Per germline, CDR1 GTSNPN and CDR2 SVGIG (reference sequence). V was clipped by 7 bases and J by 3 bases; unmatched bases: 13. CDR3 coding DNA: TGTGCCTATCTGACAGGGGCGAGTTTTGACACTGAAGCTTTCTTT. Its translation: CAYLTGASFDTEAFF.

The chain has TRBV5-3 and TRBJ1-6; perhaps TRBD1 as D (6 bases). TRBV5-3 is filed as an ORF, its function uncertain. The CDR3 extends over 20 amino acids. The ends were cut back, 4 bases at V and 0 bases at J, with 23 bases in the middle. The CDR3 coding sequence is TGTGCCAGAAGCCACCGCCCCAGGGGTCTCCAGGGCTCCTATAATTCACCCCTCCACTTT. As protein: CARSHRPRGLQGSYNSPLHF.

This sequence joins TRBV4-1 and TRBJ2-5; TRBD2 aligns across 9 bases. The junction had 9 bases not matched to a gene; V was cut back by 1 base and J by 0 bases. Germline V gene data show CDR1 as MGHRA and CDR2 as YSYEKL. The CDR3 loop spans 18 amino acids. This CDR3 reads CASSQVTSGSRYQETQYF. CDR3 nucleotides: TGCGCCAGCAGCCAAGTAACTAGCGGGTCACGGTACCAAGAGACCCAGTACTTC.

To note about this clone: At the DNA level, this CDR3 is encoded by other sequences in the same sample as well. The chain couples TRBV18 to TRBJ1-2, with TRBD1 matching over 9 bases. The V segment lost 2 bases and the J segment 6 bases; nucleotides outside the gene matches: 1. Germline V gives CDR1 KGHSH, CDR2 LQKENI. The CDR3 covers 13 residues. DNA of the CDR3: TGTGCCAGCTCACCAAGGACAGGGGATGGCTACACCTTC. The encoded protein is CASSPRTGDGYTF. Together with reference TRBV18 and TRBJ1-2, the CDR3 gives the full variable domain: NAGVMQNPRHLVRRRGQEARLRCSPMKGHSHVYWYRQLPEEGLKFMVYLQKENIIDESGMPKERFSAEFPKEGPSILRIQQVVRGDSAAYFCASSPRTGDGYTFGSGTRLTVV.

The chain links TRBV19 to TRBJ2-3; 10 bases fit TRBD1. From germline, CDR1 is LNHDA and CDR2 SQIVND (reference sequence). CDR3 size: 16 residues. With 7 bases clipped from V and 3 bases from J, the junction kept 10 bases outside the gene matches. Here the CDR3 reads CASTMYGDRGTDTQYF. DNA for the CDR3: TGTGCCAGTACCATGTATGGGGACAGGGGTACAGATACGCAGTATTTT.

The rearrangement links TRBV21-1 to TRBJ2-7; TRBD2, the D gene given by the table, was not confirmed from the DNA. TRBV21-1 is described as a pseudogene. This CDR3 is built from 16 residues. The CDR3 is CASSKGGLAGTYEQYF. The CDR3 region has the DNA TGTGCCAGCAGCAAAGGAGGCCTAGCGGGGACCTACGAGCAGTACTTC.

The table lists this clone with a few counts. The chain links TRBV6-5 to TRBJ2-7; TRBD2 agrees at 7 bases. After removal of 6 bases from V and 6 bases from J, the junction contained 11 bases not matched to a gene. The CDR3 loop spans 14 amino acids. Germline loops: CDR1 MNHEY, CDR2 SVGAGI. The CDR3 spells CASSRYAGRAEQYF. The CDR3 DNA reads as TGTGCCAGCAGCCGTTATGCAGGGAGGGCCGAGCAGTACTTC.

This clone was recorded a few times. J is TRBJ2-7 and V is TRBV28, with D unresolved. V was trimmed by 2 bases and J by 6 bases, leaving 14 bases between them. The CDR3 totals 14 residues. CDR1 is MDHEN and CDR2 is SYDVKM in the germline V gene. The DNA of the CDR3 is TGTGCCAGCAGTTTACGTCCAGGCCCCCTCGAGCAGTACTTC. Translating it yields CASSLRPGPLEQYF.

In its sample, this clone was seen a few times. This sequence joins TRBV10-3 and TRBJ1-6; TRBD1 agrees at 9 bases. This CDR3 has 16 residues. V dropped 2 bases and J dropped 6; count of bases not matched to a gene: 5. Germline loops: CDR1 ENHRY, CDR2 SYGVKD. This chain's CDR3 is CAISELRDRANSPLHF. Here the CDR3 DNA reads TGTGCCATCAGTGAGCTCCGGGACAGGGCTAATTCACCCCTCCACTTT.

CDR3 protein: CASSVGLAEPYEQYF. The DNA for the CDR3 is TGTGCCAGCAGCGTAGGACTAGCGGAACCCTACGAGCAGTACTTC. V gene TRBV9 combines with J gene TRBJ2-7; 9 bases match TRBD2. The CDR3 is 15 amino acids. Trimming took 0 bases from V and 2 from J; bases not matched to a gene: 3. Per germline, CDR1 SGDLS and CDR2 YYNGEE. Filled out from reference TRBV9 and TRBJ2-7, the complete variable domain reads DSGVTQTPKHLITATGQRVTLRCSPRSGDLSVYWYQQSLDQGLQFLIQYYNGEERAKGNILERFSAQQFPDLHSELNLSSLELGDSALYFCASSVGLAEPYEQYFGPGTRLTVT.

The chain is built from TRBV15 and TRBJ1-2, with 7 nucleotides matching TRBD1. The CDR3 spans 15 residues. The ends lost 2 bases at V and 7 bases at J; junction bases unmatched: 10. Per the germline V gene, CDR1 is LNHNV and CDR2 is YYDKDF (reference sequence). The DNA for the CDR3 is TGTGCCACCAGCAGAATTGGACAGGAACAGACTGGCTACACCTTC. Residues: CATSRIGQEQTGYTF.

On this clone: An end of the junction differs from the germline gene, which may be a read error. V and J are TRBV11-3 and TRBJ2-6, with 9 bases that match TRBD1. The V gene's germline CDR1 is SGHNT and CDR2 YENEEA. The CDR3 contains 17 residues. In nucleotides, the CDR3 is TGTGCCAGCAGCCGGGGACAGGGTAGGGCTGGGGCCAACGGCCTGACTTTC. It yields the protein CASSRGQGRAGANGLTF.

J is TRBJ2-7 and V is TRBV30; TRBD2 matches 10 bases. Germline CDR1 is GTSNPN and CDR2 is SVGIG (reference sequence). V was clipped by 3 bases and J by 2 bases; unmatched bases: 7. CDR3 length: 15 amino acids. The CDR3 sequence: CAWSLITSGTYEQYF. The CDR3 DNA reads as TGTGCCTGGAGCCTAATAACTAGCGGGACCTACGAGCAGTACTTC. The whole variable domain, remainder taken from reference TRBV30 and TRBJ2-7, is SQTIHQWPATLVQPVGSPLSLECTVEGTSNPNLYWYRQAAGRGLQLLFYSVGIGQISSEVPQNLSASRPQDRQFILSSKKLLLSDSGFYLCAWSLITSGTYEQYFGPGTRLTVT.

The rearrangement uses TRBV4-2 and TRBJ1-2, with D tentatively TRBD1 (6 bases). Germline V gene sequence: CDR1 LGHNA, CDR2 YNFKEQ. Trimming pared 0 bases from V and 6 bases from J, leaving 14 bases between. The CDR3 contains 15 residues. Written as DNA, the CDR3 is TGTGCCAGCAGCCAAGAACGGCCAGGGGCCGATGGCTACACCTTC. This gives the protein CASSQERPGADGYTF.

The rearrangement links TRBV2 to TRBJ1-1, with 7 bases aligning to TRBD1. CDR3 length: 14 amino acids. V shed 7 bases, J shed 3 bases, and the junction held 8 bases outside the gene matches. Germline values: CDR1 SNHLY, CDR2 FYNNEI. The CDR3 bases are TGTGCCAGCAATCCACAGGGGCCCTACACTGAAGCTTTCTTT. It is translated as CASNPQGPYTEAFF. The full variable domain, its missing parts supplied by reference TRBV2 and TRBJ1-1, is EPEVTQTPSHQVTQMGQEVILRCVPISNHLYFYWYRQILGQKVEFLVSFYNNEISEKSEIFDDQFSVERPDGSNFTLKIRSTKLEDSAMYFCASNPQGPYTEAFFGQGTRLTVV.

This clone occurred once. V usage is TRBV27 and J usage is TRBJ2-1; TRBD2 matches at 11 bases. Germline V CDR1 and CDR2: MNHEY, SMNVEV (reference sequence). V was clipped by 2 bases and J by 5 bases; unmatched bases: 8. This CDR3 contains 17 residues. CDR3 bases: TGTGCCAGCAGTTTACGTCTAGCGGGAGGATGGGACAATGAGCAGTTCTTC. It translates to CASSLRLAGGWDNEQFF.